This T cell receptor (beta chain) comes out of a study of tumor-infiltrating lymphocytes in primary liver carcinoma. Reverse transcription of about 500 ng total RNA with a constant-region primer produced TCR beta cDNA. Libraries for TCR beta were built through three nested multiplex PCR rounds, which together made up a slightly modified ARM-PCR procedure. TCRdb itself ran the multiplex PCR reads through MiXCR, one entry per CDR3 protein. The sample lists 95,000 to 150,000 distinct CDR3 sequences; around 64% were seen once. Co-extraction yielded RNA and DNA from 20-30 mg of unsorted bulk tissue. HBV chronically infected the treatment-naive patients. This clonotype was seen only a few times. A read error may account for a junction end that differs from germline. This TCR derives from a woman aged 55-75 years with primary liver carcinoma and hepatitis B virus infection. Sequences were obtained from liver tumor tissue from sampling region 3. The subset was: tumor region T3, left-lateral pole.

CDR3 residues: CASNEEDRGATYGQYF. CDR3 bases: TGTGCCAGCAATGAGGAGGACAGGGGGGCTACCTACGGGCAGTACTTC. The chain employs TRBV6-1 and TRBJ2-7, with 10 nucleotides matching TRBD1. Germline assignment: CDR1 MNHNS and CDR2 SASEGT. This CDR3 spans 16 amino acids.